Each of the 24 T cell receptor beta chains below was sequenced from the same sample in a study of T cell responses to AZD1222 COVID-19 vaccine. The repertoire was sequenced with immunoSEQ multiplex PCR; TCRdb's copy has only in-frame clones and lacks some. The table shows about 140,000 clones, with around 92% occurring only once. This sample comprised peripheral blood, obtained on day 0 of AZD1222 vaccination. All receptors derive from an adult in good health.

The CDR3 nucleotides read TGTGCCAGTAGTCCAGTGGGGGGAAATGAGCAGTTCTTC. This encodes CASSPVGGNEQFF. V is TRBV19 and J is TRBJ2-1, with D maybe TRBD2 (6 bases). Trimming removed 5 bases from V and 7 bases from J, with 12 bases in between. The CDR3 contains 13 residues. Germline V gene sequence: CDR1 LNHDA, CDR2 SQIVND (reference sequence).

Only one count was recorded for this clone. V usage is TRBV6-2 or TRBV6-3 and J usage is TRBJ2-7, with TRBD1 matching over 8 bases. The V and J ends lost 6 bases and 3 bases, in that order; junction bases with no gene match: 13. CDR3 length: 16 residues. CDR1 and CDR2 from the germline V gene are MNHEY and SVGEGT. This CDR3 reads CASSWSAGTGLYEQYF. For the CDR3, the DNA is TGTGCCAGCAGCTGGAGCGCCGGGACAGGACTCTACGAGCAGTACTTC.

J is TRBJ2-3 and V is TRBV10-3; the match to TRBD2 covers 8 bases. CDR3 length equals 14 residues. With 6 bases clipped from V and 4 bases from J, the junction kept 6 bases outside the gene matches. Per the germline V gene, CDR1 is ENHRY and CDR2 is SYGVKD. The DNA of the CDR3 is TGTGCCATCAGCAGCGGGAGAAATCCAGATACGCAGTATTTT. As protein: CAISSGRNPDTQYF.

This chain's CDR3 is CASSTSTDTQYF. CDR3 in DNA: TGTGCCAGCAGCACCAGCACAGATACGCAGTATTTT. The J gene is TRBJ2-3, the V gene TRBV7-3; D is unclear. CDR3 size: 12 residues. The V gene's germline CDR1 is SGHTA and CDR2 FQGTGA. Trimming took off 5 bases at V and 0 bases at J, with 3 bases between the two ends.

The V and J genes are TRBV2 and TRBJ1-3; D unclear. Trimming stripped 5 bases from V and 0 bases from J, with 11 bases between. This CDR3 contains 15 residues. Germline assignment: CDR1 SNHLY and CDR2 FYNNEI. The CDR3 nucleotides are TGTGCCAGCAGTCATTTTGGGGACTCTGGAAACACCATATATTTT. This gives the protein CASSHFGDSGNTIYF.

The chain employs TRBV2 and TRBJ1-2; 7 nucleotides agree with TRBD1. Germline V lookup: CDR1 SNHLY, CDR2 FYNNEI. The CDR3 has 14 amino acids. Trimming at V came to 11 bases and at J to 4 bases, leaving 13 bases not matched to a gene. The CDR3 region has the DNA TGTGCCGGATCTAGGGACAGCTACTTCTATGGCTACACCTTC. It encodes CAGSRDSYFYGYTF.

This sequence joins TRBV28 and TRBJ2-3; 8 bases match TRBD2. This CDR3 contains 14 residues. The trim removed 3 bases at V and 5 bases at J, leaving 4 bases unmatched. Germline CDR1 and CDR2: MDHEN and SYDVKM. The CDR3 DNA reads TGTGCCAGCAGTTTTGGCGCGGGAGGAGATACGCAGTATTTT. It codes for CASSFGAGGDTQYF.

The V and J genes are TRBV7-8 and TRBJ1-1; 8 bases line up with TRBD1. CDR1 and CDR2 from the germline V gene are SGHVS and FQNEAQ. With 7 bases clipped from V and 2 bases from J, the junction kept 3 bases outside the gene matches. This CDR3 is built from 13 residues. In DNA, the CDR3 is TGTGCCAGCACCAGGGGGCCCAACACTGAAGCTTTCTTT. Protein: CASTRGPNTEAFF.

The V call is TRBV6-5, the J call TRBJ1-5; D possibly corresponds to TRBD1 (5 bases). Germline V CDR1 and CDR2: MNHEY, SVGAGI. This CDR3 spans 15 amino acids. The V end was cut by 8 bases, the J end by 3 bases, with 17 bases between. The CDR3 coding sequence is TGTGCCAGCGGCACAGGAGTCTTGTTCAATCAGCCCCAGCATTTT. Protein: CASGTGVLFNQPQHF.

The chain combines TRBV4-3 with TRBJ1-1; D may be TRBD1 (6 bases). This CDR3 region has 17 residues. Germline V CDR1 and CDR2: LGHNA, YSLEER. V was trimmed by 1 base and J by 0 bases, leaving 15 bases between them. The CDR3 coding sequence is TGCGCCAGCAGCCAAGGATATCGGGGGCCCTTGAACACTGAAGCTTTCTTT. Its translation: CASSQGYRGPLNTEAFF.

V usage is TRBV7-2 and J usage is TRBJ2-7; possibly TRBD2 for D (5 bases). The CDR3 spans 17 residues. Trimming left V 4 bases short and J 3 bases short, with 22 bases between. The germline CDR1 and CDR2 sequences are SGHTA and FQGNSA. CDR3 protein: CASSYTSPVNRGYEQYF. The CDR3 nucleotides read TGTGCCAGCAGCTATACCTCCCCAGTCAACCGGGGCTACGAGCAGTACTTC.

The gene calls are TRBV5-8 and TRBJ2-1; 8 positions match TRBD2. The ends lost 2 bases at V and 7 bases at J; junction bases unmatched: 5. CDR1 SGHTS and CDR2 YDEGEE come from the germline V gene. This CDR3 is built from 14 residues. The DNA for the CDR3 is TGTGCCAGCAGCTTTACGGGACTAGGTAATGAGCAGTTCTTC. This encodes CASSFTGLGNEQFF.

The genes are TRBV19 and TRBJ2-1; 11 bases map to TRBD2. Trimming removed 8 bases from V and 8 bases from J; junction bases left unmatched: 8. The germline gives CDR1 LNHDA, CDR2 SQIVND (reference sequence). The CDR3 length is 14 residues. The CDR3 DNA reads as TGTGCCAGTGGTCTAGCGGGAGGACGCGATGAGCAGTTCTTC. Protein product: CASGLAGGRDEQFF.

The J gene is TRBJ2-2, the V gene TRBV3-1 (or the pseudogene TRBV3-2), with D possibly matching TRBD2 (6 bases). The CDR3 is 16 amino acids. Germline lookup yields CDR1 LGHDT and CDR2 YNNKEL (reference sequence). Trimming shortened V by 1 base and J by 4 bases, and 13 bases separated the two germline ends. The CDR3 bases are TGTGCCAGCAGCCAAGTCCGACTAGTCTGCACCGGGGAGCTGTTTTTT. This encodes CASSQVRLVCTGELFF.

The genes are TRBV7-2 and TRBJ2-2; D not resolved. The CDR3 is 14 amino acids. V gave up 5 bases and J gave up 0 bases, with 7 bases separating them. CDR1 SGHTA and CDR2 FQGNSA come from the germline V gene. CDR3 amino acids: CASSLGANTGELFF. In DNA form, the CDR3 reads TGTGCCAGCAGCCTTGGGGCGAACACCGGGGAGCTGTTTTTT.

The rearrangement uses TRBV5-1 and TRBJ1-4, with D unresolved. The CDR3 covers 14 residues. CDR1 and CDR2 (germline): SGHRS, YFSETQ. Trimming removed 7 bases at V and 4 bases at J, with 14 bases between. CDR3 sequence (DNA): TGCGCCAGCGGACCCGATCCGAGTAATGAAAAACTGTTTTTT. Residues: CASGPDPSNEKLFF.

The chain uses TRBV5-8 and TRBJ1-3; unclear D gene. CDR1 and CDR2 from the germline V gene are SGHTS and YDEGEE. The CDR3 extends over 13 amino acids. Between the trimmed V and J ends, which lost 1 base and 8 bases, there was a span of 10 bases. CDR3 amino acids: CASSLRSQDTIYF. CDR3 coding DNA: TGTGCCAGCAGCTTGAGAAGTCAGGACACCATATATTTT.

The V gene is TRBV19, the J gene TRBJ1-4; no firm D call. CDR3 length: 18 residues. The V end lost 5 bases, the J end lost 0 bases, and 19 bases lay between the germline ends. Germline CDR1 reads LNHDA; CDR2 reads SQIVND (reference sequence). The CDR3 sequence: CASSDPLTGIPTNEKLFF. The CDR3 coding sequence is TGTGCCAGTAGTGACCCATTGACGGGGATTCCAACTAATGAAAAACTGTTTTTT. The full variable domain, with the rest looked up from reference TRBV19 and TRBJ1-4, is DGGITQSPKYLFRKEGQNVTLSCEQNLNHDAMYWYRQDPGQGLRLIYYSQIVNDFQKGDIAEGYSVSREKKESFPLTVTSAQKNPTAFYLCASSDPLTGIPTNEKLFFGSGTQLSVL.

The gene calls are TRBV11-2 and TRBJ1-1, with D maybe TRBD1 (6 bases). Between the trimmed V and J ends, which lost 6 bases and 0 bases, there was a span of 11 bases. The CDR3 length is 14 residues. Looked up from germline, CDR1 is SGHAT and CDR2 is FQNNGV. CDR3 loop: CASRKQGLNTEAFF. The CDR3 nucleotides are TGTGCCAGCAGGAAACAGGGCTTGAACACTGAAGCTTTCTTT.

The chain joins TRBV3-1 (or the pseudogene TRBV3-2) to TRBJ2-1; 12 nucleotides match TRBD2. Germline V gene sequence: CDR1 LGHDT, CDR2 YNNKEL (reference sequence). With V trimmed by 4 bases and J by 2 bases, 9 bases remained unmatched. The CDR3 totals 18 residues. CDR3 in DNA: TGTGCCAGCAGCCCCGGGGCTAGCGGGAGGGCCCCCTACAATGAGCAGTTCTTC. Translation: CASSPGASGRAPYNEQFF.

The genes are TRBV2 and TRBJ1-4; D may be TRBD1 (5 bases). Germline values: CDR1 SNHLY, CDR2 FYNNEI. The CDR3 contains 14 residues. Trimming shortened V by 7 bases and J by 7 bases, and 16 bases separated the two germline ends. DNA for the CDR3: TGTGCCAGCAAAACCGACAGCCTCGGTGAAAAACTGTTTTTT. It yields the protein CASKTDSLGEKLFF.

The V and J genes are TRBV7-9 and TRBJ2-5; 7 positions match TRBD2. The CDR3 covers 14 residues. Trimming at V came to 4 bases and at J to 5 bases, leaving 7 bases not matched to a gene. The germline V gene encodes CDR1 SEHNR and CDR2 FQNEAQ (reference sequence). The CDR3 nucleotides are TGTGCCAGCAGCTCTCGGGGGGTCCGGGAGACCCAGTACTTC. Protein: CASSSRGVRETQYF.

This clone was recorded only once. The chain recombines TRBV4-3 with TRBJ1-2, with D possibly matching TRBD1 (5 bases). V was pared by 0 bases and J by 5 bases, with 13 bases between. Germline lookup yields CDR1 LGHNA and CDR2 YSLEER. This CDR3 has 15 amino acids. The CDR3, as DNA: TGCGCCAGCAGCCAAGATCCCGGGGCAGGTTATGGCTACACCTTC. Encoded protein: CASSQDPGAGYGYTF.

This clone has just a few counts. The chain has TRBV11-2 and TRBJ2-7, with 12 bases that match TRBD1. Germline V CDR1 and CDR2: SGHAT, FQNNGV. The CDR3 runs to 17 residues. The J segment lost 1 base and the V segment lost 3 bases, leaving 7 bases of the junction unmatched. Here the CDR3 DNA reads TGTGCCAGCAGCTTGGGGACAGGGGGCGCCGGGTCCTACGAGCAGTACTTC. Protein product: CASSLGTGGAGSYEQYF.